The rows below give T cell receptor beta chains drawn from one sample of a study of T cell responses to AZD1222 COVID-19 vaccine. Clones were read by immunoSEQ multiplex PCR, and TCRdb kept only the in-frame ones, dropping some. The repertoire consists of around 130,000 clones, with roughly 88% occurring once and the leading ten covering 4.5% to 6.5%. Source: peripheral blood, taken 28 days after the second AZD1222 dose. The receptors come from an adult who received the AZD1222 COVID-19 vaccine. Each CDR3 is given with its conserved first and last residue. Fields, in order: D gene, J gene, clone size, V gene, CDR3 DNA, CDR3 protein. D genes are given only for firm matches. Size is omitted from some rows. Given values are once, few, many or a class for expanded clones.

d_gene: NA; j_gene: TRBJ2-1; abundance: NA; v_gene: TRBV11-3; CDR3nt: TGTGCCAGCAGCTTAGATATAATGTCCTACAATGAGCAGTTCTTC; CDR3aa: CASSLDIMSYNEQFF
d_gene: NA; j_gene: TRBJ1-5; abundance: NA; v_gene: TRBV19; CDR3nt: TGTGCCAGTAGAGGCATGGCGGGGGCAAATCAGCCCCAGCATTTT; CDR3aa: CASRGMAGANQPQHF
d_gene: NA; j_gene: TRBJ1-3; abundance: NA; v_gene: TRBV3-1/TRBV3-2; CDR3nt: TGTGCCAGCAGCCCCGGGACGGTGTCTGGAAACACCATATATTTT; CDR3aa: CASSPGTVSGNTIYF
d_gene: NA; j_gene: TRBJ1-4; abundance: NA; v_gene: TRBV28; CDR3nt: TGTGCCAGCACCCAAGGAGGAGGTAATTTTTACGGGCAACTGTTTTTT; CDR3aa: CASTQGGGNFYGQLFF
d_gene: NA; j_gene: TRBJ2-3; abundance: NA; v_gene: TRBV5-1; CDR3nt: TGCGCCAGCAGCTTGGTAGACGAAGATACGCAGTATTTT; CDR3aa: CASSLVDEDTQYF
d_gene: TRBD2; j_gene: TRBJ2-3; abundance: NA; v_gene: TRBV3-1/TRBV3-2; CDR3nt: TGTGCCAGCAGCCAAGGCGGACTAGCCGTAACAGATACGCAGTATTTT; CDR3aa: CASSQGGLAVTDTQYF
d_gene: NA; j_gene: TRBJ1-1; abundance: NA; v_gene: TRBV4-3; CDR3nt: TGCGCCAGCAGCCCGCAGAAGGAGAACACTGAAGCTTTCTTT; CDR3aa: CASSPQKENTEAFF
d_gene: NA; j_gene: TRBJ1-5; abundance: NA; v_gene: TRBV6-5; CDR3nt: TGTGCCAGCACCCGCGGGGGCACAGGGCAGCCCCAGCATTTT; CDR3aa: CASTRGGTGQPQHF
d_gene: TRBD1; j_gene: TRBJ2-2; abundance: NA; v_gene: TRBV6-5; CDR3nt: TGTGCCAGCAAGAGGTGGCAGGGGGTCGGGGAGCTGTTTTTT; CDR3aa: CASKRWQGVGELFF
d_gene: TRBD2; j_gene: TRBJ2-1; abundance: NA; v_gene: TRBV5-4; CDR3nt: TGTGCCAGCAGCCCCCCAAGGGCGGGGACTAGCGATTACAATGAGCAGTTCTTC; CDR3aa: CASSPPRAGTSDYNEQFF
d_gene: NA; j_gene: TRBJ1-2; abundance: NA; v_gene: TRBV18; CDR3nt: TGTGCCAGCTCCCCATCAGGGAACGGCTACACCTTC; CDR3aa: CASSPSGNGYTF
d_gene: NA; j_gene: TRBJ2-5; abundance: NA; v_gene: TRBV5-6; CDR3nt: TGTGCCAGCAGCTTGGCAAAGGGTAGCCAAGAGACCCAGTACTTC; CDR3aa: CASSLAKGSQETQYF
d_gene: TRBD2; j_gene: TRBJ2-1; abundance: NA; v_gene: TRBV15; CDR3nt: TGTGCCACCAGCAGAGAAATAGGGAGGGATGAGCAGTTCTTC; CDR3aa: CATSREIGRDEQFF
d_gene: NA; j_gene: TRBJ1-2; abundance: NA; v_gene: TRBV20-1; CDR3nt: TGCAGTGCTACCCCGGGCGGCTACACCTTC; CDR3aa: CSATPGGYTF
d_gene: NA; j_gene: TRBJ1-1; abundance: NA; v_gene: TRBV5-6; CDR3nt: TGTGCCAGCAGCCCACCGGGAAGCCCGAACACTGAAGCTTTCTTT; CDR3aa: CASSPPGSPNTEAFF
d_gene: NA; j_gene: TRBJ1-3; abundance: NA; v_gene: TRBV4-1; CDR3nt: TGCGCCAGCAGCCCGCCGGGCAGGGCCTCTGGAAACACCATATATTTT; CDR3aa: CASSPPGRASGNTIYF
d_gene: TRBD1; j_gene: TRBJ1-1; abundance: NA; v_gene: TRBV11-2; CDR3nt: TGTGCCAGCAGCTTTGGGACAGCCCTCAACACTGAAGCTTTCTTT; CDR3aa: CASSFGTALNTEAFF
d_gene: NA; j_gene: TRBJ1-5; abundance: NA; v_gene: TRBV4-1; CDR3nt: TGCGCCAGCAGCCGCTCCCGTAATAGCAATCAGCCCCAGCATTTT; CDR3aa: CASSRSRNSNQPQHF
d_gene: TRBD1; j_gene: TRBJ1-5; abundance: NA; v_gene: TRBV6-2/TRBV6-3; CDR3nt: TGTGCCAGCAGTACCCGGGACAGAAGAACATGGCCCCAGCATTTT; CDR3aa: CASSTRDRRTWPQHF
d_gene: NA; j_gene: TRBJ1-5; abundance: NA; v_gene: TRBV3-1/TRBV3-2; CDR3nt: TGTGCCAGCAGCCTTGGAAGCTACCCCGGAGCGCCCCAGCATTTT; CDR3aa: CASSLGSYPGAPQHF
d_gene: NA; j_gene: TRBJ1-1; abundance: NA; v_gene: TRBV4-1; CDR3nt: TGCGCCAGCAGCCTCGGACAGAGGACTATGAACACTGAAGCTTTCTTT; CDR3aa: CASSLGQRTMNTEAFF
d_gene: NA; j_gene: TRBJ1-6; abundance: NA; v_gene: TRBV28; CDR3nt: TGTGCCAGCAGTTTTATTGGAAATTCACCCCTCCACTTT; CDR3aa: CASSFIGNSPLHF
d_gene: NA; j_gene: TRBJ2-5; abundance: once; v_gene: TRBV5-1; CDR3nt: TGCGCCAGCAGCCGGAGGGCAGGGACACAAGAGACCCAGTACTTC; CDR3aa: CASSRRAGTQETQYF
d_gene: NA; j_gene: TRBJ1-2; abundance: NA; v_gene: TRBV19; CDR3nt: TGTGCCAGTAGCCTCGGACTTAACTATGGCTACACCTTC; CDR3aa: CASSLGLNYGYTF
d_gene: TRBD1; j_gene: TRBJ2-3; abundance: NA; v_gene: TRBV6-2/TRBV6-3; CDR3nt: TGTGCCAGCAGCCCTGGATTGGGAAAGGGACAGGGATCAGATACGCAGTATTTT; CDR3aa: CASSPGLGKGQGSDTQYF
d_gene: NA; j_gene: TRBJ1-1; abundance: once; v_gene: TRBV11-3; CDR3nt: TGTGCCAGCAGCTCCATCACTGAAGCTTTCTTT; CDR3aa: CASSSITEAFF
d_gene: NA; j_gene: TRBJ1-3; abundance: NA; v_gene: TRBV12-5; CDR3nt: TGTGCTAGTGGTCACCGGGGTTTATATTTT; CDR3aa: CASGHRGLYF
d_gene: TRBD2; j_gene: TRBJ2-5; abundance: NA; v_gene: TRBV27; CDR3nt: TGTGCCAGCAGTTTAAACCTAGCGGGAGGTGGTGCCCAAGAGACCCAGTACTTC; CDR3aa: CASSLNLAGGGAQETQYF
d_gene: NA; j_gene: TRBJ2-1; abundance: NA; v_gene: TRBV29-1; CDR3nt: TGCAGCGACCTTGACTGGACGGGCAATGAGCAGTTCTTC; CDR3aa: CSDLDWTGNEQFF
d_gene: NA; j_gene: TRBJ1-5; abundance: NA; v_gene: TRBV19; CDR3nt: TGTGCCAGTAGTAGCGCCGGGGAACAGCCCCAGCATTTT; CDR3aa: CASSSAGEQPQHF
d_gene: NA; j_gene: TRBJ1-2; abundance: NA; v_gene: TRBV2; CDR3nt: TGTGCCAGCAGTGAAGGCCTTGACTATGGCTACACCTTC; CDR3aa: CASSEGLDYGYTF
d_gene: NA; j_gene: TRBJ1-6; abundance: NA; v_gene: TRBV5-6; CDR3nt: TGTGCCAGCAGCACGGCGTGGAAAGATAATTCACCCCTCCACTTT; CDR3aa: CASSTAWKDNSPLHF
d_gene: TRBD1; j_gene: TRBJ1-2; abundance: NA; v_gene: TRBV5-1; CDR3nt: TGCGCCAGCAGCCCCGTCCGGGACAGGGGATATGGCTACACCTTC; CDR3aa: CASSPVRDRGYGYTF
d_gene: TRBD1; j_gene: TRBJ1-6; abundance: NA; v_gene: TRBV6-5; CDR3nt: TGTGCCAGCAGTTATTCCGACAGGGGGCGTTCACCCCTCCACTTT; CDR3aa: CASSYSDRGRSPLHF
d_gene: NA; j_gene: TRBJ2-7; abundance: NA; v_gene: TRBV10-2; CDR3nt: TGCGCCAGCACCAACGGAGGGACGCCCACCTACGAGCAGTACTTC; CDR3aa: CASTNGGTPTYEQYF